Listed below are T cell receptor beta chains from one sample, sequenced in a study of precursors of human CD4 cytotoxic T cells. Each CDR3 protein gets one entry after TCRdb re-called the reads with MiXCR. Among approximately 780 distinct CDR3 sequences listed, around 19% were seen once. Material: memory CD4+ T cells from blood (PBMCs). Receptor source: a human donor in good health. Both conserved end residues are part of each CDR3. A D gene is named only where the DNA matches it firmly. Clone size is stated in some rows and not others, as once, few, many or a class when expanded.

V,size,J,D,CDR3,DNA
TRBV20-1,few,TRBJ1-5,-,CSAWTESGQPQHF,TGCAGTGCTTGGACAGAATCCGGTCAGCCCCAGCATTTT
TRBV5-1,-,TRBJ2-3,TRBD2,CASTQEGTSGTDTQYF,TGCGCCAGCACCCAAGAGGGGACTAGCGGCACAGATACGCAGTATTTT
TRBV5-5,-,TRBJ2-3,-,CASSLVDISTDTQYF,TGTGCCAGCAGCTTGGTTGATATTAGCACAGATACGCAGTATTTT
TRBV5-1,few,TRBJ2-5,TRBD2,CASSNTLAGDQETQYF,TGCGCCAGCAGTAACACCCTAGCGGGGGATCAAGAGACCCAGTACTTC
TRBV18,large,TRBJ1-2,-,CASSSDSQANYGYTF,TGTGCCAGCTCAAGCGACAGCCAAGCTAACTATGGCTACACCTTC
TRBV7-2,large,TRBJ2-1,TRBD2,CASSGRGGSSYNEQFF,TGTGCCAGCAGCGGCCGCGGGGGGAGCTCCTACAATGAGCAGTTCTTC
TRBV5-6,few,TRBJ2-3,TRBD2,CASSGLAGSDTQYF,TGTGCCAGCTCGGGACTAGCGGGATCAGATACGCAGTATTTT
TRBV5-1,-,TRBJ1-1,TRBD1,CASSWDRGTEAFF,TGCGCCAGCAGCTGGGACAGGGGCACTGAAGCTTTCTTT
TRBV4-1,large,TRBJ1-2,-,CASSQVQGLTF,TGCGCCAGCAGCCAAGTCCAGGGGCTCACCTTC
TRBV3-1,-,TRBJ1-5,-,CASNRQTNQPQHF,TGTGCCAGCAACCGACAAACCAATCAGCCCCAGCATTTT
TRBV20-1,-,TRBJ2-7,TRBD2,CSVRRREVYEQYF,TGCAGTGTACGTCGGCGGGAGGTTTACGAGCAGTACTTC
TRBV6-5,-,TRBJ1-4,-,CASRHRPRGEKLFF,TGTGCCAGCAGACATCGGCCGAGGGGTGAAAAACTGTTTTTT
TRBV12-3/TRBV12-4,few,TRBJ2-1,-,CASSTFNEQFF,TGTGCCAGCAGTACTTTCAATGAGCAGTTCTTC
TRBV6-2/TRBV6-3,-,TRBJ1-5,TRBD1,CASSYPRDRVIQHF,TGTGCCAGCAGTTACCCCCGGGACAGGGTAATCCAGCATTTT
TRBV20-1,-,TRBJ2-3,-,CSYSDQGGDTQYF,TGCAGTTATTCTGACCAGGGTGGAGATACGCAGTATTTT
TRBV11-2,-,TRBJ2-3,-,CASSLKDGPDTQYF,TGTGCCAGCAGCTTAAAGGATGGGCCGGATACGCAGTATTTT
TRBV7-8,few,TRBJ1-5,-,CASSVAQGDQPQHF,TGTGCCAGCAGCGTGGCTCAGGGAGATCAGCCCCAGCATTTT
TRBV2,-,TRBJ1-3,-,CASRDRQKLGSGNTIYF,TGTGCCAGCAGGGATCGACAAAAATTGGGCTCTGGAAACACCATATATTTT
TRBV7-2,few,TRBJ2-7,-,CASSSLYGSIIEQYF,TGTGCCAGCAGCTCCTTGTACGGGAGTATCATCGAGCAGTACTTC
TRBV29-1,few,TRBJ2-1,-,CSVESRNEQFF,TGCAGCGTTGAATCGCGGAATGAGCAGTTCTTC
TRBV15,few,TRBJ2-3,-,CATSPRDLEITDTQYF,TGTGCCACCAGCCCCCGGGACTTGGAGATCACAGATACGCAGTATTTT
TRBV5-1,few,TRBJ2-7,-,CASSSDGYEQYF,TGCGCCAGCAGTTCCGACGGCTACGAGCAGTACTTC
TRBV5-4,-,TRBJ1-3,-,CASSIRTAGNTIYF,TGTGCCAGCAGCATACGGACAGCTGGAAACACCATATATTTT
TRBV11-3,few,TRBJ2-3,-,CASSFQRADTQYF,TGTGCCAGCAGCTTTCAGCGAGCAGATACGCAGTATTTT
TRBV7-2,few,TRBJ2-2,-,CASSLSLVDSGELFF,TGTGCCAGCAGCTTAAGTTTGGTGGACAGCGGGGAGCTGTTTTTT
TRBV25-1,-,TRBJ1-5,-,CASRTPGIGTQSNQPQHF,TGTGCCAGCAGGACCCCTGGGATCGGGACCCAAAGCAATCAGCCCCAGCATTTT
TRBV7-9,-,TRBJ2-3,TRBD2,CASTYRAGGPDTQYF,TGTGCCAGCACCTATAGAGCGGGAGGGCCGGATACGCAGTATTTT
TRBV10-3,few,TRBJ1-2,-,CAISESGSNYGYTF,TGTGCCATCAGTGAGTCGGGCTCTAACTATGGCTACACCTTC
TRBV20-1,few,TRBJ1-1,-,CSARDGTQVAEAFF,TGCAGTGCTAGAGATGGGACCCAAGTTGCTGAAGCTTTCTTT
TRBV12-3/TRBV12-4,once,TRBJ1-5,-,CASRLKGQPQHF,TGTGCCAGCCGTTTAAAAGGTCAGCCCCAGCATTTT
TRBV9,-,TRBJ2-3,TRBD2,CASRDRAGGTDTQYF,TGTGCCAGCAGGGACAGAGCGGGAGGCACAGATACGCAGTATTTT
TRBV10-3,few,TRBJ2-5,TRBD2,CAISFSGGETQYF,TGTGCCATCAGTTTTTCGGGGGGAGAGACCCAGTACTTC
TRBV5-1,few,TRBJ2-1,-,CASSLEATGRNEQFF,TGCGCCAGCAGCTTGGAGGCTACGGGCCGCAATGAGCAGTTCTTC
TRBV28,-,TRBJ1-6,-,CASSLPRTNSPLHF,TGTGCCAGCAGTTTACCCCGGACAAATTCACCCCTCCACTTT
TRBV5-1,-,TRBJ1-4,TRBD1,CASSLYRGSNEKLFF,TGCGCCAGCAGCTTGTACAGGGGGTCTAATGAAAAACTGTTTTTT
TRBV5-5,few,TRBJ2-5,-,CASSLDGRTWTQYF,TGTGCCAGCAGCTTGGACGGGCGGACGTGGACCCAGTACTTC
TRBV27,-,TRBJ1-5,TRBD1,CATSSGTGVVGSNQPQHF,TGTGCCACATCATCCGGGACAGGGGTCGTCGGGAGCAATCAGCCCCAGCATTTT
TRBV28,few,TRBJ1-5,-,CASRPYPGTNYNQPQHF,TGTGCCAGCAGGCCATACCCCGGGACAAACTATAATCAGCCCCAGCATTTT
TRBV13,few,TRBJ2-1,-,CASSLSRGREQFF,TGTGCCAGCAGCTTATCTAGAGGTAGGGAGCAGTTCTTC
TRBV28,few,TRBJ2-1,TRBD2,CASSGPGLAGGGTFNEQFF,TGTGCCAGCAGTGGACCGGGACTAGCGGGAGGGGGGACTTTCAATGAGCAGTTCTTC
TRBV12-3/TRBV12-4,-,TRBJ1-2,-,CASSPSDNYGYTF,TGTGCCAGCAGTCCCTCAGATAACTATGGCTACACCTTC
TRBV12-3/TRBV12-4,few,TRBJ2-1,TRBD2,CASGGLAGGGNEQFF,TGTGCCAGCGGAGGACTAGCGGGCGGGGGGAATGAGCAGTTCTTC
TRBV2,-,TRBJ1-2,TRBD1,CASSEGGTVVQNYGYTF,TGTGCCAGCAGTGAAGGGGGGACAGTTGTTCAAAACTATGGCTACACCTTC
TRBV5-1,few,TRBJ2-3,TRBD2,CASSLEASGSPGEDTQYF,TGCGCCAGCAGCTTGGAGGCTAGCGGGAGCCCCGGGGAAGATACGCAGTATTTT
TRBV28,-,TRBJ1-2,-,CASIRSLSGYGYTF,TGTGCCAGCATTCGTTCTTTGAGCGGCTATGGCTACACCTTC
TRBV24-1,once,TRBJ1-2,-,CATRDWKGSGGYTF,TGTGCCACCAGAGATTGGAAAGGGTCAGGCGGCTACACCTTC